The T cell receptor (beta chain) described here comes from a study of blood T cells in healthy people across ages. This clonotype has ten or more counts. Combining a sample-barcoded 5' primer with a J-beta primer mix, a second PCR ran for roughly 6 to 12 cycles. The authors tagged each cDNA molecule using a template-switch adaptor with 12 random nucleotides. In TCRdb, the 5' RACE reads were re-called with MiXCR into one record per CDR3 protein. The top ten clones hold around a fifth of a sample with 700,000 or so distinct CDR3 sequences, 22% of them seen once. The CDR3 length is 13 residues. After removal of 2 bases from V and 7 bases from J, the junction contained 2 bases not matched to a gene. Germline CDR1 reads MNHNS; CDR2 reads SASEGT.

This receptor was taken from a man aged 70-80 years in good health. This chain connects TRBV6-1 to TRBJ1-5; 7 nucleotides align to TRBD1. The source material was blood. CDR3 nucleotide sequence: TGTGCCAGCAGTGAACAGGGGGGCCAGCCCCAGCATTTT. Encoded protein: CASSEQGGQPQHF.